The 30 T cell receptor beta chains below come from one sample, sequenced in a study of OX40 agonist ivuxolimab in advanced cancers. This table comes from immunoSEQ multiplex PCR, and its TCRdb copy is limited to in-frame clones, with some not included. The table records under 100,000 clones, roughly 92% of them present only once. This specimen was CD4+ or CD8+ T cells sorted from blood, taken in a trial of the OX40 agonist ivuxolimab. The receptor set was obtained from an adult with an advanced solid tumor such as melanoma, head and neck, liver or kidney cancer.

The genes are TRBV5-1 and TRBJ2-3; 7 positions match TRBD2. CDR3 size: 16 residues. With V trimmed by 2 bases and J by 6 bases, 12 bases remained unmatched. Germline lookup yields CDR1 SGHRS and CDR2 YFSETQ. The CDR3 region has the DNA TGCGCCAGCAGCTTTCTGACTAGCAGAGTAAAGGATACGCAGTATTTT. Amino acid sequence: CASSFLTSRVKDTQYF.

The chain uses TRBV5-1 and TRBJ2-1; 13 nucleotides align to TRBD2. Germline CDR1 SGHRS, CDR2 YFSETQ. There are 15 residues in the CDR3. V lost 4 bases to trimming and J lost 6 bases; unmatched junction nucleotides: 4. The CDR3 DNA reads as TGCGCCAGCAGCCCGGGGACTAGCGGGACCAATGAGCAGTTCTTC. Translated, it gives CASSPGTSGTNEQFF.

The CDR3 DNA sequence: TGTGCCAGCAGCGTAGGTCTCAATGAGCAGTTCTTC. Translation: CASSVGLNEQFF. This chain links TRBV9 with TRBJ2-1; D uncertain. Germline V gene sequence: CDR1 SGDLS, CDR2 YYNGEE. The germline V and J ends were trimmed by 0 bases and 6 bases, with 4 bases remaining between them. The CDR3 is 12 residues long.

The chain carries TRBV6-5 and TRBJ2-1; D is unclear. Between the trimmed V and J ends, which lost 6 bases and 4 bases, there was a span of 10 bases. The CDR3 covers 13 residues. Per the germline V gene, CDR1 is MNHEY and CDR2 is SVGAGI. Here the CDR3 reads CASSPDGYNEQFF. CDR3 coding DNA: TGTGCCAGCAGCCCCGACGGGTACAATGAGCAGTTCTTC.

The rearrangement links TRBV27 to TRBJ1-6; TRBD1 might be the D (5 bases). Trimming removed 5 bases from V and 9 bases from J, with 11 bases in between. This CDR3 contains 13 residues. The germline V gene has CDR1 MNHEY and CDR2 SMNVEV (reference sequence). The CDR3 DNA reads TGTGCCAGCAGTCGGGGCCTGGGTTCACCCCTCCACTTT. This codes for CASSRGLGSPLHF.

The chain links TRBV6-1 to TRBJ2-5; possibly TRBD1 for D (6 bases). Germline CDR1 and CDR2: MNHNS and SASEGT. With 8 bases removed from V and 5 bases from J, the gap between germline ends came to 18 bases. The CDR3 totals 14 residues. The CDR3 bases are TGTGCCAGCGCCCCGGGACACCGTGGGGAGACCCAGTACTTC. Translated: CASAPGHRGETQYF.

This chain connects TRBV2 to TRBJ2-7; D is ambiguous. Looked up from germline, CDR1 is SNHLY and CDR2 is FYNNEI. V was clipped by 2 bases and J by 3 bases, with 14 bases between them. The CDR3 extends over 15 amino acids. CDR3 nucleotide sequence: TGTGCCAGCAGTGAAACGGGCTGGGCGGACTACGAGCAGTACTTC. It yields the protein CASSETGWADYEQYF. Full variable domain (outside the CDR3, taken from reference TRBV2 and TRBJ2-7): EPEVTQTPSHQVTQMGQEVILRCVPISNHLYFYWYRQILGQKVEFLVSFYNNEISEKSEIFDDQFSVERPDGSNFTLKIRSTKLEDSAMYFCASSETGWADYEQYFGPGTRLTVT.

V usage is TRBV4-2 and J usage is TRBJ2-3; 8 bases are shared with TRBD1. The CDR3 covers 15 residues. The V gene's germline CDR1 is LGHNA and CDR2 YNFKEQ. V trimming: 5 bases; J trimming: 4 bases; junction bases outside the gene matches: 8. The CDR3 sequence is CASSGRTGGPDTQYF. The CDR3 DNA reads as TGTGCCAGCAGCGGCCGAACAGGGGGTCCAGATACGCAGTATTTT.

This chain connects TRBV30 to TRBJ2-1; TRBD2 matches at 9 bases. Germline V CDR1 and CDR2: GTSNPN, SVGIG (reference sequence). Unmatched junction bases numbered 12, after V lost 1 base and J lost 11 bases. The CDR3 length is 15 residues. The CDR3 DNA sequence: TGTGCCTGGAGTGGAGGACTAGCGACGGTATCGAAGCAGTTCTTC. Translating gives CAWSGGLATVSKQFF.

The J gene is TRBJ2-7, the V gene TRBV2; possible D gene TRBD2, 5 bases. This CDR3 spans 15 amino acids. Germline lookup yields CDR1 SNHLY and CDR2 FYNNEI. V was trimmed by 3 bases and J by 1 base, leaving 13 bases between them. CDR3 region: CASSDLALVSYEQYF. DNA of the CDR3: TGTGCCAGCAGTGATCTAGCTCTAGTTTCCTACGAGCAGTACTTC.

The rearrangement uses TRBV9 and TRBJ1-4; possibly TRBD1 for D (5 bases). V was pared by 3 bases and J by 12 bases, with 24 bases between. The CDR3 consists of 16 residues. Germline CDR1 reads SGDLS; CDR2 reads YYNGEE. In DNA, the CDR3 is TGTGCCAGCAGCGCCTATCCCGGGACCGAGCATTCGGAACTGTTTTTT. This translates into CASSAYPGTEHSELFF.

The CDR3 here is CASSLEGFTEAFF. The CDR3 region has the DNA TGTGCCAGCAGCCTTGAGGGGTTCACTGAAGCTTTCTTT. This sequence joins TRBV14 and TRBJ1-1; TRBD1 is a possible D gene (5 bases). This CDR3 comprises 13 residues. The V gene lost 4 bases and the J gene lost 4 bases, with 10 bases spanning the gap. Germline CDR1 reads SGHDN; CDR2 reads FVKESK. The whole variable domain, remainder taken from reference TRBV14 and TRBJ1-1, is EAGVTQFPSHSVIEKGQTVTLRCDPISGHDNLYWYRRVMGKEIKFLLHFVKESKQDESGMPNNRFLAERTGGTYSTLKVQPAELEDSGVYFCASSLEGFTEAFFGQGTRLTVV.

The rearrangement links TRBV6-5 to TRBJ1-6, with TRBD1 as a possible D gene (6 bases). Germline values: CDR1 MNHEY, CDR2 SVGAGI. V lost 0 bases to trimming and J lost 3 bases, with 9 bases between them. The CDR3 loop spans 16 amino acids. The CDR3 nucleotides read TGTGCCAGCAGTTACTCGGGACAAGTCTATAATTCACCCCTCCACTTT. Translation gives CASSYSGQVYNSPLHF.

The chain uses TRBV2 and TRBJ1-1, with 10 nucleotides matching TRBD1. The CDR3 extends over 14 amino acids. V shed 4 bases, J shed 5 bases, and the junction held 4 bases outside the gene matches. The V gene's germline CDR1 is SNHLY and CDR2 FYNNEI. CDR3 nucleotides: TGTGCCAGCAGTGGACAGGGGGCTGGAACTGAAGCTTTCTTT. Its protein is CASSGQGAGTEAFF.

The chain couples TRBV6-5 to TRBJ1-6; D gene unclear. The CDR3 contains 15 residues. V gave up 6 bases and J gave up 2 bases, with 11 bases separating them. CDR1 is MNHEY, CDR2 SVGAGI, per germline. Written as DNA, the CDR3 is TGTGCCAGCAGACCCGACGGAACCTATAATTCACCCCTCCACTTT. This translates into CASRPDGTYNSPLHF.

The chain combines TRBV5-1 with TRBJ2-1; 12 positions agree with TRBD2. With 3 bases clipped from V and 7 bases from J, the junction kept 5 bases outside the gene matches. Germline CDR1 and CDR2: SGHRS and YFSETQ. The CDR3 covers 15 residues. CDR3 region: CASSSLAGGLNEQFF. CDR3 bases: TGCGCCAGCAGCTCCCTAGCGGGGGGGCTTAATGAGCAGTTCTTC.

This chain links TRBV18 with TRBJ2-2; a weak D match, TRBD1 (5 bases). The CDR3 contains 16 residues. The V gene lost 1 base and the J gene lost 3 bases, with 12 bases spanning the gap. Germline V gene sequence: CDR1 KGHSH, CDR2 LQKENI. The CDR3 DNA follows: TGTGCCAGCTCACCACTGGTCAGGGTGGACACCGGGGAGCTGTTTTTT. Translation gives CASSPLVRVDTGELFF. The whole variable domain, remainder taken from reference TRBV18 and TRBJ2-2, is NAGVMQNPRHLVRRRGQEARLRCSPMKGHSHVYWYRQLPEEGLKFMVYLQKENIIDESGMPKERFSAEFPKEGPSILRIQQVVRGDSAAYFCASSPLVRVDTGELFFGEGSRLTVL.

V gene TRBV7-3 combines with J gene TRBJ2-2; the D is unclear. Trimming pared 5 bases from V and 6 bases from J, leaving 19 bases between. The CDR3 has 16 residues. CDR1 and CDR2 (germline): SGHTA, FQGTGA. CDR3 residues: CASSQDGSPYPGELFF. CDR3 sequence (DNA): TGTGCCAGCAGCCAGGATGGGTCTCCTTACCCCGGGGAGCTGTTTTTT. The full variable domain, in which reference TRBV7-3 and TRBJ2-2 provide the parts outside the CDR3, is GAGVSQTPSNKVTEKGKYVELRCDPISGHTALYWYRQSLGQGPEFLIYFQGTGAADDSGLPNDRFFAVRPEGSVSTLKIQRTERGDSAVYLCASSQDGSPYPGELFFGEGSRLTVL.

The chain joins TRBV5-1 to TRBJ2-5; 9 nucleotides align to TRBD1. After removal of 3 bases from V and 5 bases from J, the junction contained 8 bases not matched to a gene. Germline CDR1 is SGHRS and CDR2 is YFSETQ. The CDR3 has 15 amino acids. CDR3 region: CASSWDRAGRETQYF. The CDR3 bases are TGCGCCAGCAGCTGGGACAGGGCAGGGAGGGAGACCCAGTACTTC.

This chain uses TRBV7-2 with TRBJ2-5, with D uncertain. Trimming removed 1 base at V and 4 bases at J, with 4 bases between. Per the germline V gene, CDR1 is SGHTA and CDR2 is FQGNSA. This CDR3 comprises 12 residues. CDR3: CASSLVLETQYF. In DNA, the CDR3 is TGTGCCAGCAGCTTAGTATTAGAGACCCAGTACTTC.

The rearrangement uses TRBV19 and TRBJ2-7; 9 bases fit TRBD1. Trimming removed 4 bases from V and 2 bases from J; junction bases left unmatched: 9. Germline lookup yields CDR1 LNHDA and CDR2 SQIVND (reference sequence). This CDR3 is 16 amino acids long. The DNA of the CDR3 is TGTGCCAGTAGTAGGACGGGACAGGGAGGGACCTACGAGCAGTACTTC. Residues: CASSRTGQGGTYEQYF.

This CDR3 is CASRAGSGPESGYTF. The DNA for the CDR3 is TGTGCCAGCAGGGCCGGGTCGGGGCCAGAGAGTGGCTACACCTTC. This chain joins TRBV6-1 and TRBJ1-2; weak D call: TRBD1 (5 bases). Trimming left V 6 bases short and J 7 bases short, with 21 bases between. CDR1 is MNHNS, CDR2 SASEGT, per germline. The CDR3 covers 15 residues.

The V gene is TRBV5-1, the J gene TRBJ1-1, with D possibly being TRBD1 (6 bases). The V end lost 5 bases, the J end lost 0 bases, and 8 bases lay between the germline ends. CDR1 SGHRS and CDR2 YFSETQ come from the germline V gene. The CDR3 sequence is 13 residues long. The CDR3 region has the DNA TGCGCCAGCAGGAGGGACATGAACACTGAAGCTTTCTTT. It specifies CASRRDMNTEAFF.

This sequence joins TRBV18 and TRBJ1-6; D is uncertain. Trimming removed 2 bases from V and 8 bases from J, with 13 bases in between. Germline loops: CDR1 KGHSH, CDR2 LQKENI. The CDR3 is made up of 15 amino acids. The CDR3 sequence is CASSPTNWEHSPLHF. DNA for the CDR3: TGTGCCAGCTCACCAACCAATTGGGAGCATTCACCCCTCCACTTT.

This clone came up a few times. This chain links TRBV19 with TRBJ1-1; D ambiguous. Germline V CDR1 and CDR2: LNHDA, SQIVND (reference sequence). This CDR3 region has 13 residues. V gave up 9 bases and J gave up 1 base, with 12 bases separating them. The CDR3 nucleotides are TGTGCCAGCCGTAAAAGGCAGAACACTGAAGCTTTCTTT. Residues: CASRKRQNTEAFF.

The CDR3 loop reads CASSSENRVAETQYF. CDR3 nucleotides: TGCGCCAGCAGCTCCGAGAACAGGGTCGCGGAGACCCAGTACTTC. The V and J genes are TRBV5-1 and TRBJ2-5; TRBD1 is a possible D gene (6 bases). Looked up from germline, CDR1 is SGHRS and CDR2 is YFSETQ. The CDR3 sequence is 15 residues long. V was cut by 3 bases and J by 5 bases, with 17 bases left in between.

The CDR3 region has the DNA TGTGCCACCAGCAGAGACTGGCGGGGGGGCAAAGATACGCAGTATTTT. It codes for CATSRDWRGGKDTQYF. The V and J genes are TRBV15 and TRBJ2-3, with 9 bases lining up with TRBD2. The CDR3 covers 16 residues. V lost 0 bases to trimming and J lost 5 bases; unmatched junction nucleotides: 6. The germline V gene has CDR1 LNHNV and CDR2 YYDKDF (reference sequence).

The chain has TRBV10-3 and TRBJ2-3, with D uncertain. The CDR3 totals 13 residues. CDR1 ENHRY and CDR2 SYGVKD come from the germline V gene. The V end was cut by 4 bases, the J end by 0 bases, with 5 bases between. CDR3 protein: CAISVMSTDTQYF. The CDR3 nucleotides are TGTGCCATCAGTGTAATGAGCACAGATACGCAGTATTTT.

The DNA of the CDR3 is TGTGCCAGCAGCTTCTCGGGGCAAGCGGGGGGTGTAGATACGCAGTATTTT. This encodes CASSFSGQAGGVDTQYF. J is TRBJ2-3 and V is TRBV9; 9 bases align to TRBD2. This CDR3 spans 17 amino acids. V lost 4 bases, J lost 5 bases, and 14 bases stayed unmatched. CDR1 and CDR2 (germline): SGDLS, YYNGEE.

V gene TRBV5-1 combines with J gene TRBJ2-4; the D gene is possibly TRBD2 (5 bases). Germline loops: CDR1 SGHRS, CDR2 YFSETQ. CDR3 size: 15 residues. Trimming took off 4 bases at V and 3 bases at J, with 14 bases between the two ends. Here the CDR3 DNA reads TGCGCCAGCAGCGCGACCGGGATGGACAAAAACATTCAGTACTTC. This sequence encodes CASSATGMDKNIQYF.